This T cell receptor (beta chain) was sequenced for a study of quantifying T cell responses using KT2 cells. About the research overall: Reverse transcription used primers in the TCR alpha and beta constant regions. Under optimum conditions, T4 ligation efficiency was estimated at more than 8.5%. The study, taken as a whole, reports: Counts of KT2 alpha and beta sequences rose linearly with the number of KT2 cells added.

The CDR3 is 14 residues long. Germline V lookup: CDR1 MDHEN, CDR2 SYDVKM. V was clipped by 2 bases and J by 13 bases; unmatched bases: 13. Turning to this clonotype: Its antigen is still unknown.

Known numbers of the T cell clone KT2 were added to PBMC. The cDNA 3' end received a ligated oligonucleotide with a UMI. An equimolar mix of RC1.1 and RC1.2 primed the beta chain across TRBC1 and TRBC2. Using its own MiXCR run on the UMI-ligation and nested PCR reads, TCRdb lists one record per CDR3 protein. The table lists 40,000 to 50,000 distinct CDR3 sequences, approximately 15% of them singletons. This clonotype was sampled from a human donor. V and J are TRBV28 and TRBJ1-1; the match to TRBD1 covers 7 bases. Material: PBMCs spiked with cells of the T cell clone KT2. CDR3 in DNA: TGTGCCAGCAGTTTACCGATTCATGTCAGGGGGGTTTTCTTT. This translates into CASSLPIHVRGVFF. The variable domain in full, completed from reference TRBV28 and TRBJ1-1, reads DVKVTQSSRYLVKRTGEKVFLECVQDMDHENMFWYRQDPGLGLRLIYFSYDVKMKEKGDIPEGYSVSREKKERFSLILESASTNQTSMYLCASSLPIHVRGVFFGQGTRLTVV.